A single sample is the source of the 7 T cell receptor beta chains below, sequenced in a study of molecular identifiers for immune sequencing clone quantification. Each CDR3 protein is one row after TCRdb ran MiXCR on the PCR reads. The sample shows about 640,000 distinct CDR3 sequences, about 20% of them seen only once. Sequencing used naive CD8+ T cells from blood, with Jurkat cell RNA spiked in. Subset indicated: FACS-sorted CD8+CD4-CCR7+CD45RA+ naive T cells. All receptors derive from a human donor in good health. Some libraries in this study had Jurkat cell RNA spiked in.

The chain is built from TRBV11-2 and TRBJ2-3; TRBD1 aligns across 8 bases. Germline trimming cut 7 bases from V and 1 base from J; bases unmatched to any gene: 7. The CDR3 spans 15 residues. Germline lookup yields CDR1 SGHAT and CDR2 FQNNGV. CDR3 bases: TGTGCCAGCACCGGGGACAGGTTAGGCACAGATACGCAGTATTTT. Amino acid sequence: CASTGDRLGTDTQYF.

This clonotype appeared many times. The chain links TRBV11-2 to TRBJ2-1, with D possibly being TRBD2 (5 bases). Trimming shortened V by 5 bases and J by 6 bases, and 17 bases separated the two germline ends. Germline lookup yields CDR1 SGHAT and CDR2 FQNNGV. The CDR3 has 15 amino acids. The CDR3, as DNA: TGTGCCAGCAGCCCGGCTAGACTACGGAGCAATGAGCAGTTCTTC. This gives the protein CASSPARLRSNEQFF.

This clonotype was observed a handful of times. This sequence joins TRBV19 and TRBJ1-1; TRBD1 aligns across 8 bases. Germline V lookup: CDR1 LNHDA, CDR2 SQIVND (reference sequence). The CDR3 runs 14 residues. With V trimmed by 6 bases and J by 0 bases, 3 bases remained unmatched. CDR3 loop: CASRTGGLNTEAFF. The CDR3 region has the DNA TGTGCCAGTAGAACAGGGGGTCTGAACACTGAAGCTTTCTTT.

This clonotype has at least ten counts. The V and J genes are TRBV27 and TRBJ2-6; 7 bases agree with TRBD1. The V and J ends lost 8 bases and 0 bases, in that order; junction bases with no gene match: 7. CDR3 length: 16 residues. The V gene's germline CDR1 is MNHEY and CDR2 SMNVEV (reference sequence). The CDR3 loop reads CASSGTESSGANVLTF. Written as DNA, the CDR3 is TGTGCCAGCTCCGGGACAGAGAGCTCTGGGGCCAACGTCCTGACTTTC.

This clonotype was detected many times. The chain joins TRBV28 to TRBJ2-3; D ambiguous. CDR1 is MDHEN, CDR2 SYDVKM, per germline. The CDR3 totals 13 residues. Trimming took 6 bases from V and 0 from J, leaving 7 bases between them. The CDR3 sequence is CASRALSTDTQYF. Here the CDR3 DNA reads TGTGCCAGCAGGGCTCTAAGCACAGATACGCAGTATTTT.

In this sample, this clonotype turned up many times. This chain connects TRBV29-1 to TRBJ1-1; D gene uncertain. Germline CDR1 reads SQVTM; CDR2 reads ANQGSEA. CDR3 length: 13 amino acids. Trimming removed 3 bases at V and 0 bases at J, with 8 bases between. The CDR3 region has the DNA TGCAGCGTTGATCTGGGGATGAACACTGAAGCTTTCTTT. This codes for CSVDLGMNTEAFF.

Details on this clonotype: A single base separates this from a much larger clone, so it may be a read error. The CDR3 sequence is CAWRDRGYNEQLF. The DNA of the CDR3 is TGTGCCTGGAGGGACAGGGGCTACAATGAGCAGCTCTTC. The V call is TRBV30, the J call TRBJ2-1; TRBD1 matches 9 bases. This CDR3 spans 13 amino acids. Germline loops: CDR1 GTSNPN, CDR2 SVGIG (reference sequence).